A single sample is the source of the 9 T cell receptor beta chains below, sequenced in a study of T-cell reconstitution after alpha-beta-depleted transplantation in children (dated by TCRdb to 2016 to 2017). Libraries came from PCR. Sequencing used an Illumina HiSeq 2500. TCR libraries were prepared with molecular barcoding, using unique molecular identifiers to normalize TCRbeta repertoire quantification. TCRdb passed the public sequencing reads through fastp at Q25 and MiXCR, retaining productive beta sequences. Rows are combined by CDR3 protein, so each entry shows the most common genes and DNA. Recorded for this sample are about 610,000 distinct CDR3 sequences; about 10% of them occurred a single time. The ten largest clones capture around 4% of the sample. The sample was PBMCs from the stem cell graft donor, taken from the stem cell graft. The receptors originated from a human donor who donated a stem cell graft to a child with acute myeloid leukemia.

At least ten counts were recorded for this clonotype. The chain combines TRBV5-5 with TRBJ2-3; 11 positions match TRBD1. This CDR3 region has 16 residues. V shed 1 base and J 3 bases; nucleotides not matched to a gene: 4. The germline gives CDR1 SGHKS, CDR2 YYEKEE (reference sequence). The CDR3 DNA reads TGTGCCAGCAGCTTGTATGGACAGGGGGCAACAGATACGCAGTATTTT. Translation: CASSLYGQGATDTQYF.

This clonotype was observed a few times. V is TRBV27 and J is TRBJ2-7; 8 bases map to TRBD2. Germline lookup yields CDR1 MNHEY and CDR2 SMNVEV (reference sequence). The V gene end was trimmed by 5 bases and the J gene end by 0 bases; junction bases not matched to a gene: 9. This CDR3 comprises 16 residues. DNA of the CDR3: TGTGCCAGCAGTGCAAGCCTGCTAGCGGGCTCCTACGAGCAGTACTTC. The encoded protein is CASSASLLAGSYEQYF.

The table lists this clonotype with many counts. This chain links TRBV6-2 or TRBV6-3 with TRBJ2-5; 8 bases line up with TRBD1. This CDR3 comprises 16 residues. V gave up 2 bases and J gave up 3 bases; unmatched junction bases: 8. Per the germline V gene, CDR1 is MNHEY and CDR2 is SVGEGT. The CDR3 loop is CASSYRTGSTKETQYF. In DNA form, the CDR3 reads TGTGCCAGCAGTTACCGGACAGGGTCGACTAAAGAGACCCAGTACTTC.

In this sample, this clonotype turned up many times. The CDR3 sequence: CASSFGGQQETQYF. Here the CDR3 DNA reads TGTGCCAGCAGTTTTGGGGGCCAGCAAGAGACCCAGTACTTC. The V call is TRBV12-3 or TRBV12-4, the J call TRBJ2-5; possible D gene TRBD1, 6 bases. The CDR3 contains 14 residues. The V gene lost 3 bases and the J gene lost 2 bases, with 10 bases spanning the gap.

The rearrangement uses TRBV5-1 and TRBJ1-6, with D perhaps TRBD1 (5 bases). V lost 3 bases and J lost 6, with 22 bases in between. The CDR3 length is 18 residues. Germline CDR1 reads SGHRS; CDR2 reads YFSETQ. The CDR3 sequence is CASSSAEKGELGNSPLHF. The CDR3 DNA reads TGCGCCAGCAGCTCTGCTGAGAAAGGGGAATTGGGTAATTCACCCCTCCACTTT.

This clonotype has a handful of counts. Germline and junction disagree at one end, which may indicate a read error. The chain couples TRBV7-7 to TRBJ2-1, with D possibly being TRBD1 or TRBD2 (5 bases each). Germline assignment: CDR1 SSHAT and CDR2 FNYEAQ (reference sequence). The CDR3 totals 14 residues. CDR3 in amino acids: CASSLGPHAGEQFF. For the CDR3, the DNA is TGTGCTAGCAGCTTGGGACCCCATGCGGGTGAGCAGTTCTTC.

This chain joins TRBV5-1 and TRBJ2-7; 10 bases match TRBD2. CDR3 length equals 15 residues. Unmatched junction bases numbered 6, after V lost 4 bases and J lost 2 bases. Per the germline V gene, CDR1 is SGHRS and CDR2 is YFSETQ. The CDR3 coding sequence is TGCGCCAGCAGCGCGGGACTAGCGATAACCTACGAGCAGTACTTC. This codes for CASSAGLAITYEQYF.

This clonotype was detected only a few times. In DNA form, the CDR3 reads TGTGCCAGCAGAGGACAGGGTCAAGAGACCCAGTACTTC. Its protein is CASRGQGQETQYF. The chain couples TRBV28 to TRBJ2-5; 8 bases line up with TRBD1. This CDR3 has 13 residues. Looked up from germline, CDR1 is MDHEN and CDR2 is SYDVKM. V gave up 6 bases and J gave up 2 bases; unmatched junction bases: 2.

This clonotype was recorded many times. The chain carries TRBV7-9 and TRBJ2-7; 8 positions match TRBD1. CDR1 and CDR2 from the germline V gene are SEHNR and FQNEAQ (reference sequence). The length of the CDR3 is 14 residues. The J segment lost 1 base and the V segment lost 4 bases, leaving 3 bases of the junction unmatched. The CDR3: CASSWQGASYEQYF. For the CDR3, the DNA is TGTGCCAGCAGCTGGCAGGGGGCTTCCTACGAGCAGTACTTC.